The clone carrying this T cell receptor (beta chain) occurred a few times. Researchers ran the PCR with 60 Vbeta and 13 Jbeta primers. Produced via immunoSEQ multiplex PCR; TCRdb's table is partial and in-frame only. Found here are around 170,000 clones, 75% to 90% of them singletons; the top ten hold around 1.4%. This sample stems from a study of cytomegalovirus exposure and HLA in healthy donors. The V and J ends lost 0 bases and 5 bases respectively, with 4 bases between them. Germline values: CDR1 SGHAT, CDR2 FQDESV (reference sequence). This CDR3 has 13 amino acids. This sequence joins TRBV11-1 and TRBJ2-2; D unclear. This TCR derives from a girl aged 10-17 years in good health and CMV-seropositive. The source material was PBMCs. Here the CDR3 DNA reads TGTGCCAGCAGCTTAGCTCGGACCGGGGAGCTGTTTTTT. It specifies CASSLARTGELFF.